This is a list of T cell receptor beta chains from one sample in a study of control samples from healthy donors and cancer patients. TCRdb keeps only in-frame clones here, not all; method: immunoSEQ multiplex PCR. The data show approximately 100,000 clones, approximately 86% seen once. The sequencing input was blood. The source of these receptors is a young man in good health. The CDR3 runs from the conserved cysteine through the conserved F or W. The D gene is left open where the match is weak. The size field is filled for only some rows; it gives once, few, many or a size class.

v_call: TRBV6-2/TRBV6-3; d_call: .; cdr3_length: 14; j_call: TRBJ2-3; clone_size: .; cdr3_nt: TGTGCCAGCAGTTCTGACAGATACACAGATACGCAGTATTTT; cdr3_aa: CASSSDRYTDTQYF
v_call: TRBV9; d_call: .; cdr3_length: 15; j_call: TRBJ1-1; clone_size: .; cdr3_nt: TGTGCCAGCAGCGTAGTATTAGGGATGGACACTGAAGCTTTCTTT; cdr3_aa: CASSVVLGMDTEAFF
v_call: TRBV19; d_call: .; cdr3_length: 11; j_call: TRBJ2-3; clone_size: .; cdr3_nt: TGTGCCAGTATAGGCACAGATACGCAGTATTTT; cdr3_aa: CASIGTDTQYF
v_call: TRBV11-3; d_call: TRBD1; cdr3_length: 13; j_call: TRBJ2-1; clone_size: .; cdr3_nt: TGTGCCAGCAGCTTCGGGACAGGAAATGAGCAGTTCTTC; cdr3_aa: CASSFGTGNEQFF
v_call: TRBV19; d_call: .; cdr3_length: 15; j_call: TRBJ2-7; clone_size: .; cdr3_nt: TGTGCCAGTAGTATATGGGGGAGTGTAGGCTACGAGCAGTACTTC; cdr3_aa: CASSIWGSVGYEQYF
v_call: TRBV5-1; d_call: .; cdr3_length: 14; j_call: TRBJ1-1; clone_size: .; cdr3_nt: TGCGCCACTGCCCCCGGGTGGACGGCCACTGAAGCTTTCTTT; cdr3_aa: CATAPGWTATEAFF
v_call: TRBV19; d_call: .; cdr3_length: 14; j_call: TRBJ2-7; clone_size: .; cdr3_nt: TGTGCCAGTAGTATAGCGGACTACCTCTCCGAGCAGTACTTC; cdr3_aa: CASSIADYLSEQYF
v_call: TRBV19; d_call: .; cdr3_length: 15; j_call: TRBJ1-5; clone_size: .; cdr3_nt: TGTGCCAGTAGTATACGGACGGCTAGCAATCAGCCCCAGCATTTT; cdr3_aa: CASSIRTASNQPQHF
v_call: TRBV5-1; d_call: TRBD1; cdr3_length: 15; j_call: TRBJ2-1; clone_size: .; cdr3_nt: TGCGCCAGCAGCCTCCGGACAGGGCAGGCCGATGAGCAGTTCTTC; cdr3_aa: CASSLRTGQADEQFF
v_call: TRBV3-1/TRBV3-2; d_call: .; cdr3_length: 15; j_call: TRBJ2-3; clone_size: .; cdr3_nt: TGTGCCAGCAGCTCAGGACCATCAAGCACAGATACGCAGTATTTT; cdr3_aa: CASSSGPSSTDTQYF
v_call: TRBV5-8; d_call: .; cdr3_length: 10; j_call: TRBJ2-7; clone_size: .; cdr3_nt: TGTGCCAGCAGCCTCTACGAGCAGTACTTC; cdr3_aa: CASSLYEQYF
v_call: TRBV4-2; d_call: .; cdr3_length: 15; j_call: TRBJ2-2; clone_size: .; cdr3_nt: TGTGCCAGCAGCCAAGAGGTCAGCAACACCGGGGAGCTGTTTTTT; cdr3_aa: CASSQEVSNTGELFF
v_call: TRBV27; d_call: TRBD1; cdr3_length: 13; j_call: TRBJ2-5; clone_size: .; cdr3_nt: TGTGCCAGCTCAGGACAGGGCGGCGAGACCCAGTACTTC; cdr3_aa: CASSGQGGETQYF
v_call: TRBV6-1; d_call: .; cdr3_length: 15; j_call: TRBJ1-5; clone_size: .; cdr3_nt: TGTGCCAGCAGTGAACGGGGCAGGGTAAGTCAGCCCCAGCATTTT; cdr3_aa: CASSERGRVSQPQHF
v_call: TRBV3-1/TRBV3-2; d_call: .; cdr3_length: 16; j_call: TRBJ2-3; clone_size: .; cdr3_nt: TGTGCCAGCAGCCAGGACCCGGGACTGAACACAGATACGCAGTATTTT; cdr3_aa: CASSQDPGLNTDTQYF
v_call: TRBV30; d_call: .; cdr3_length: 14; j_call: TRBJ1-1; clone_size: .; cdr3_nt: TGTGCCTGGACCCGGGGGGTGGGGGACACTGAAGCTTTCTTT; cdr3_aa: CAWTRGVGDTEAFF
v_call: TRBV18; d_call: .; cdr3_length: 13; j_call: TRBJ2-7; clone_size: .; cdr3_nt: TGTGCCAGCTCTAACAGGGTCGGGGACGAGCAGTACTTC; cdr3_aa: CASSNRVGDEQYF
v_call: TRBV18; d_call: .; cdr3_length: 12; j_call: TRBJ2-5; clone_size: few; cdr3_nt: TGTGCCAGCTCACCACCGTTGGAGACCCAGTACTTC; cdr3_aa: CASSPPLETQYF
v_call: TRBV6-5; d_call: .; cdr3_length: 13; j_call: TRBJ2-5; clone_size: .; cdr3_nt: TGTGCCAGCAGCATGGACTTCCAAGAGACCCAGTACTTC; cdr3_aa: CASSMDFQETQYF
v_call: TRBV30; d_call: .; cdr3_length: 13; j_call: TRBJ1-5; clone_size: few; cdr3_nt: TGTGCCTGGAGTGCTAGGGGCAATCAGCCCCAGCATTTT; cdr3_aa: CAWSARGNQPQHF
v_call: TRBV29-1; d_call: TRBD1; cdr3_length: 13; j_call: TRBJ1-2; clone_size: .; cdr3_nt: TGCAGCGTTGGGGACAGGGCAAACTATGGCTACACCTTC; cdr3_aa: CSVGDRANYGYTF
v_call: TRBV19; d_call: TRBD1; cdr3_length: 13; j_call: TRBJ1-1; clone_size: .; cdr3_nt: TGTGCCAGAATAACAGGGGTGAACACTGAAGCTTTCTTT; cdr3_aa: CARITGVNTEAFF
v_call: TRBV30; d_call: .; cdr3_length: 14; j_call: TRBJ2-2; clone_size: .; cdr3_nt: TGTGCCTGGAAACGAATATCCGGCACCGGGGAGCTGTTTTTT; cdr3_aa: CAWKRISGTGELFF
v_call: TRBV27; d_call: TRBD1; cdr3_length: 16; j_call: TRBJ1-1; clone_size: .; cdr3_nt: TGTGCCAGCACCCCACCGGGACAGGCTCCGAACACTGAAGCTTTCTTT; cdr3_aa: CASTPPGQAPNTEAFF
v_call: TRBV30; d_call: .; cdr3_length: 14; j_call: TRBJ2-2; clone_size: once; cdr3_nt: TGTGCCTGGAGTGGGGCCGCGGCAGGCGGGGAGCTGTTTTTT; cdr3_aa: CAWSGAAAGGELFF
v_call: TRBV10-1; d_call: .; cdr3_length: 15; j_call: TRBJ2-2; clone_size: .; cdr3_nt: TGCGCCAGCAGTGAGGGAGGGGGCATCACCGGGGAGCTGTTTTTT; cdr3_aa: CASSEGGGITGELFF
v_call: TRBV4-1; d_call: .; cdr3_length: 15; j_call: TRBJ2-5; clone_size: .; cdr3_nt: TGCGCCAGCAGCCAGGTGGTCCTCCCCGGAGAGACCCAGTACTTC; cdr3_aa: CASSQVVLPGETQYF
v_call: TRBV27; d_call: .; cdr3_length: 12; j_call: TRBJ1-6; clone_size: .; cdr3_nt: TGTGCCAGCGGACTGTATAATTCACCCCTCCACTTT; cdr3_aa: CASGLYNSPLHF
v_call: TRBV19; d_call: TRBD1; cdr3_length: 15; j_call: TRBJ1-1; clone_size: many; cdr3_nt: TGTGCCAGTAGTAGCCGACAGGGGGCTCCGGCTGAAGCTTTCTTT; cdr3_aa: CASSSRQGAPAEAFF
v_call: TRBV4-1; d_call: .; cdr3_length: 15; j_call: TRBJ1-2; clone_size: .; cdr3_nt: TGCGCCAGCAGCCAAGATCGAGGCGGCATCTATGGCTACACCTTC; cdr3_aa: CASSQDRGGIYGYTF
v_call: TRBV5-4; d_call: .; cdr3_length: 14; j_call: TRBJ2-2; clone_size: .; cdr3_nt: TGTGCCAGCAGCACCGGGGATATCACCGGGGAGCTGTTTTTT; cdr3_aa: CASSTGDITGELFF
v_call: TRBV2; d_call: TRBD1; cdr3_length: 16; j_call: TRBJ1-4; clone_size: .; cdr3_nt: TGTGCCAGCAGTGAGTGGCAGGGGGCTTCTGGGGAAAAACTGTTTTTT; cdr3_aa: CASSEWQGASGEKLFF
v_call: TRBV18; d_call: .; cdr3_length: 14; j_call: TRBJ1-6; clone_size: .; cdr3_nt: TGTGCCAGCTCACACAGCTCCCATAATTCACCCCTCCACTTT; cdr3_aa: CASSHSSHNSPLHF
v_call: TRBV4-1; d_call: .; cdr3_length: 15; j_call: TRBJ1-1; clone_size: .; cdr3_nt: TGCGCCAGCAGCCAAGTTATCGGGCTGAACACTGAAGCTTTCTTT; cdr3_aa: CASSQVIGLNTEAFF
v_call: TRBV6-2/TRBV6-3; d_call: TRBD1; cdr3_length: 16; j_call: TRBJ1-2; clone_size: .; cdr3_nt: TGTGCCAGCAGCCCTCTTAGAGACAGGGACCTCTATGGCTACACCTTC; cdr3_aa: CASSPLRDRDLYGYTF
v_call: TRBV29-1; d_call: .; cdr3_length: 15; j_call: TRBJ1-2; clone_size: .; cdr3_nt: TGCAGCGTTGAAGATGGGAACAGGGATGCCTATGGCTACACCTTC; cdr3_aa: CSVEDGNRDAYGYTF
v_call: TRBV9; d_call: .; cdr3_length: 15; j_call: TRBJ1-3; clone_size: .; cdr3_nt: TGTGCCAGCAGCGTAGAACGTGTCTCTGGAAACACCATATATTTT; cdr3_aa: CASSVERVSGNTIYF
v_call: TRBV27; d_call: TRBD1; cdr3_length: 14; j_call: TRBJ1-5; clone_size: .; cdr3_nt: TGTGCCAGCAGCATTAGACAGGGCGATCAGCCCCAGCATTTT; cdr3_aa: CASSIRQGDQPQHF
v_call: TRBV5-1; d_call: .; cdr3_length: 13; j_call: TRBJ1-1; clone_size: few; cdr3_nt: TGCGCCAGCAGCTTAGGGGCGAACACTGAAGCTTTCTTT; cdr3_aa: CASSLGANTEAFF
v_call: TRBV6-5; d_call: TRBD1; cdr3_length: 14; j_call: TRBJ1-1; clone_size: .; cdr3_nt: TGTGCCAGCACCCTAGGCGGCAGGGGGCTTGAAGCTTTCTTT; cdr3_aa: CASTLGGRGLEAFF
v_call: TRBV5-1; d_call: TRBD2; cdr3_length: 16; j_call: TRBJ2-5; clone_size: .; cdr3_nt: TGCGCCAGCAGCTTATCTAGCGGGGGGGCCAGAGAGACCCAGTACTTC; cdr3_aa: CASSLSSGGARETQYF
v_call: TRBV6-5; d_call: .; cdr3_length: 11; j_call: TRBJ2-4; clone_size: .; cdr3_nt: TGTGCCAGCAGTTATAAAAACATTCAGTACTTC; cdr3_aa: CASSYKNIQYF
v_call: TRBV30; d_call: .; cdr3_length: 12; j_call: TRBJ1-5; clone_size: .; cdr3_nt: TGTGCCTGGAGTGTGGGGGATCAGCCCCAGCATTTT; cdr3_aa: CAWSVGDQPQHF